This T cell receptor (beta chain) was documented in a study of radiation and T cells in renal cell carcinoma. Study summary: Nephrectomy followed 15 Gy stereotactic body radiation by 4 weeks.

Indicated time point: baseline pretreatment blood. Sample treatment: 15 Gy SBRT to primary tumor, nephrectomy 4 weeks later. The V gene end was trimmed by 5 bases and the J gene end by 3 bases; junction bases not matched to a gene: 11. This CDR3 comprises 16 residues. In germline, CDR1 is SGHVS, CDR2 FQNEAQ. Comment on this clone: What it binds is not known.

General study points: Baseline intratumoral clonotype presence is unknown without pretreatment biopsies. From baseline, blood top tumor clonotypes peaked at 2 weeks post-radiation.

Sequenced by immunoSEQ multiplex PCR; TCRdb stores in-frame clones only, minus some. The sample records about 140,000 clones, 75% to 90% being singletons. V and J are TRBV7-8 and TRBJ2-3; TRBD1 matches at 7 bases. The TCR comes from a woman in her 50s with renal cell carcinoma. Sample: blood, taken from a patient whose treatment included radiotherapy and nephrectomy. CDR3 loop: CASSRMRQGVTDTQYF. CDR3 sequence (DNA): TGTGCCAGCAGCCGGATGAGACAGGGTGTTACAGATACGCAGTATTTT.